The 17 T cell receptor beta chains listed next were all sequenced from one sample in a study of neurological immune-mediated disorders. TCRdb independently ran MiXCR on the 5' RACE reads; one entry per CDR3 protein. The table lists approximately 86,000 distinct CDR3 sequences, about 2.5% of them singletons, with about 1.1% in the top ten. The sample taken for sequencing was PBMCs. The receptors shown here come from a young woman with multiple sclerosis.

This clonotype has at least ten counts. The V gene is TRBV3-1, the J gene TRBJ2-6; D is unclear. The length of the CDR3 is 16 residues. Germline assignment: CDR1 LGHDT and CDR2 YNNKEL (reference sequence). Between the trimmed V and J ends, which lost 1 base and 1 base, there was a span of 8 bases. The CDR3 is CASSQGILSGANVLTF. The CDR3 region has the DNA TGTGCCAGCAGCCAAGGTATCCTTTCTGGGGCCAACGTCCTGACTTTC.

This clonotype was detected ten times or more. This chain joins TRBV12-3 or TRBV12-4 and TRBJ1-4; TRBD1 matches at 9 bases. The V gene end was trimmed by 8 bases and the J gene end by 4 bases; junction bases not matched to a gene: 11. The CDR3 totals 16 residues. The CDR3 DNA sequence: TGTGCCAGCGGGGACCCGGGACAGGGCCGTAATGAAAAACTGTTTTTT. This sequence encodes CASGDPGQGRNEKLFF.

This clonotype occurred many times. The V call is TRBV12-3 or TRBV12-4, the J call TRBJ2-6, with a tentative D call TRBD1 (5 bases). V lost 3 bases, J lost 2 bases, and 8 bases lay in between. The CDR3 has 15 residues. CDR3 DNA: TGTGCCAGCAGTTTCGCAGGGACTGGGGCCAACGTCCTGACTTTC. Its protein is CASSFAGTGANVLTF.

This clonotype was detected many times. The CDR3 here is CASSVSRGTQETQYF. The CDR3 nucleotides read TGTGCCAGCAGCGTAAGTCGCGGGACCCAAGAGACCCAGTACTTC. This sequence joins TRBV9 and TRBJ2-5, with D maybe TRBD2 (6 bases). There are 15 residues in the CDR3. The germline V gene encodes CDR1 SGDLS and CDR2 YYNGEE. V was shortened by 1 base and J by 1 base, with 11 bases between the two germline ends.

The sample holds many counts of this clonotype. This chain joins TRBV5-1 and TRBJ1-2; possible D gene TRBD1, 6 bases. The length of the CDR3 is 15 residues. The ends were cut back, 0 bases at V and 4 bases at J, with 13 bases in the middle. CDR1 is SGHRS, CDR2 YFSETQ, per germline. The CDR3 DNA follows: TGCGCCAGCAGCTTGGACAGGGATCGGCGCTATGGCTACACCTTC. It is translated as CASSLDRDRRYGYTF.

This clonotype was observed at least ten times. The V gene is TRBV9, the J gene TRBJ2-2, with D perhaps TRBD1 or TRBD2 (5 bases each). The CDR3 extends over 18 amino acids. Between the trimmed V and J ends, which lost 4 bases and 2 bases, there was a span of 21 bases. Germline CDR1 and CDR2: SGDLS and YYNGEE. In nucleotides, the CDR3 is TGTGCCAGCAGCAGTCCCCCGGGGCCCGAACGTAACACCGGGGAGCTGTTTTTT. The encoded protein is CASSSPPGPERNTGELFF.

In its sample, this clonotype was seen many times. The CDR3 is CASSQENQPQHF. The CDR3 DNA follows: TGTGCCAGCAGTCAAGAGAATCAGCCCCAGCATTTT. This chain uses TRBV12-3 or TRBV12-4 with TRBJ1-5, with D unclear. This CDR3 has 12 amino acids. V was trimmed by 5 bases and J by 4 bases, leaving 6 bases between them.

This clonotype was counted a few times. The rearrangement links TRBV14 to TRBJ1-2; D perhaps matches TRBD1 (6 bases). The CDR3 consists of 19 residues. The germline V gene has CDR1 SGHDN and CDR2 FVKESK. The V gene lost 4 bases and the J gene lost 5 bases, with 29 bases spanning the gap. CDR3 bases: TGTGCCAGCAGCCTATCATACCGGGACATCCAGGGGACGGGATATGGCTACACCTTC. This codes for CASSLSYRDIQGTGYGYTF.

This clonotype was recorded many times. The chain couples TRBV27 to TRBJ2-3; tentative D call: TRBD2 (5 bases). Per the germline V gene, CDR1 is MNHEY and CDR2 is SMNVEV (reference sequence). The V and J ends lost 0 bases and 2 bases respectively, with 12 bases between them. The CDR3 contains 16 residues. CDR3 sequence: CASSLSREQNTDTQYF. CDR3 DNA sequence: TGTGCCAGCAGTTTATCGAGGGAGCAGAACACAGATACGCAGTATTTT.

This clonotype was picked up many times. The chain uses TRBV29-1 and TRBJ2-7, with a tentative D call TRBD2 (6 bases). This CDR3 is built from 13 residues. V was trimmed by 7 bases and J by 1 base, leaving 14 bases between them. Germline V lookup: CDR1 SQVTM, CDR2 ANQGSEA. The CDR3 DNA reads TGCAGCGCCAGCCAGGCGGGGTCCTACGAGCAGTACTTC. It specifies CSASQAGSYEQYF.

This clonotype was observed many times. CDR3 nucleotides: TGCGCCAGCAGCTTGGGGTCAACCTTTACCTACGAGCAGTACTTC. Translated: CASSLGSTFTYEQYF. The rearrangement links TRBV5-1 to TRBJ2-7; D is undetermined. This CDR3 is built from 15 residues. Germline CDR1 reads SGHRS; CDR2 reads YFSETQ. The V end was cut by 0 bases, the J end by 2 bases, with 12 bases between.

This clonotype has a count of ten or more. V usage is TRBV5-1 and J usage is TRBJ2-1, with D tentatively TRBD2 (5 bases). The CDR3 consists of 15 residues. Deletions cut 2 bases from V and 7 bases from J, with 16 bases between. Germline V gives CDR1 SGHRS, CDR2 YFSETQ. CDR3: CASSLSLAGGNEQFF. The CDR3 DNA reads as TGCGCCAGCAGCTTATCCCTAGCCGGTGGTAATGAGCAGTTCTTC. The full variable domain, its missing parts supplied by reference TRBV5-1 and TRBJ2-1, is KAGVTQTPRYLIKTRGQQVTLSCSPISGHRSVSWYQQTPGQGLQFLFEYFSETQRNKGNFPGRFSGRQFSNSRSEMNVSTLELGDSALYLCASSLSLAGGNEQFFGPGTRLTVL.

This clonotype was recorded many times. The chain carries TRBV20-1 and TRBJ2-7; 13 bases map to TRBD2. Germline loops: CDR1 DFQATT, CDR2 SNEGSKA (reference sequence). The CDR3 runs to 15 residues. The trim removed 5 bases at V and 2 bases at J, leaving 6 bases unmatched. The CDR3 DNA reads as TGCAGTGCTGTACAACTAGCGGGAGGGGCCTACGAGCAGTACTTC. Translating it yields CSAVQLAGGAYEQYF.

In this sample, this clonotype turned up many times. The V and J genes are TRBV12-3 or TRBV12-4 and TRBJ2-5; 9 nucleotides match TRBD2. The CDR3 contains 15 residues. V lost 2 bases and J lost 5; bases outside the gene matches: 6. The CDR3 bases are TGTGCCAGCAGTTTACTAGCGGGAATGATGGAGACCCAGTACTTC. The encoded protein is CASSLLAGMMETQYF.

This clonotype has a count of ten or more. The CDR3 DNA reads TGTGCCACCAGCACTACGGACAGGGGCTATGGCTACACCTTC. This encodes CATSTTDRGYGYTF. V gene TRBV15 combines with J gene TRBJ1-2; the match to TRBD1 covers 9 bases. Germline lookup yields CDR1 LNHNV and CDR2 YYDKDF (reference sequence). This CDR3 is built from 14 residues. The V and J ends lost 4 bases and 4 bases, in that order; junction bases with no gene match: 4.

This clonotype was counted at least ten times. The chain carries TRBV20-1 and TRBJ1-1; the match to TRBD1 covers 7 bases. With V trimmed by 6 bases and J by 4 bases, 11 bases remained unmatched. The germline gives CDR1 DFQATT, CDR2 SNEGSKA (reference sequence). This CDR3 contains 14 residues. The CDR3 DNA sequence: TGCAGTGCCCAAAACAGGGGAAGGACCACTGAAGCTTTCTTT. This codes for CSAQNRGRTTEAFF.

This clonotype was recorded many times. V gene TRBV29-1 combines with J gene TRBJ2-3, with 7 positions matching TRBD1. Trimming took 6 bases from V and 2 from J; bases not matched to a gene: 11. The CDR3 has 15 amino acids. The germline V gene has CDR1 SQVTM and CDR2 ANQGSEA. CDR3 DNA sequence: TGCAGCGTGGAAACAGGGGCTCGCACCACAGATACGCAGTATTTT. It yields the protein CSVETGARTTDTQYF.